A single sample gave rise to the 27 T cell receptor beta chains below, sequenced in a study of blood T cell repertoires in COVID-19 (dated by TCRdb to about 2020). Library creation used the immunoSEQ multiplex PCR assay. Here the immuneACCESS table is served through TCRdb, limited to in-frame sequences with V and J called. Missing clones are a known gap in these copies; in checked studies unresolved V genes cover under half, and the rest lacks a known reason. Present in this sample are 45,000 or so clones, approximately 80% of which were seen just once. The ten largest clones capture 11% to 15% of the sample. The sequenced sample consisted of peripheral blood. Receptor source: a human donor in a cohort sampled during active COVID-19.

The chain joins TRBV9 to TRBJ2-1, with 7 bases aligning to TRBD2. The CDR3 sequence is 10 residues long. Germline CDR1 is SGDLS and CDR2 is YYNGEE. V gave up 3 bases and J gave up 12 bases; unmatched junction bases: 0. The CDR3 region has the DNA TGTGCCAGCAGCGGGACTAGGCAGTTCTTC. Translated, it gives CASSGTRQFF.

The V gene is TRBV6-1, the J gene TRBJ2-7; 10 nucleotides match TRBD1. Trimming cost V 1 base and J 2 bases; bases outside gene matches: 2. This CDR3 spans 15 amino acids. Germline V gene sequence: CDR1 MNHNS, CDR2 SASEGT. The CDR3 DNA is TGTGCCAGCAGTGAAGTGGGACAGGGGCCCTACGAGCAGTACTTC. Amino acid sequence: CASSEVGQGPYEQYF.

This chain joins TRBV5-3 and TRBJ1-6; the D is unclear. TRBV5-3 is assigned to the ORF class and has an uncertain function. This CDR3 contains 16 residues. V was trimmed by 4 bases and J by 6 bases, leaving 17 bases between them. This chain's CDR3 is CARSPGSRRLNSPLHF. Written as DNA, the CDR3 is TGTGCCAGAAGCCCCGGGAGCAGGCGCCTTAATTCACCCCTCCACTTT.

This clone was detected only once. The chain has TRBV19 and TRBJ2-3, with TRBD2 matching 12 bases. The V segment lost 3 bases and the J segment 3 bases; nucleotides outside the gene matches: 10. This CDR3 has 18 residues. CDR1 is LNHDA, CDR2 SQIVND, per germline (reference sequence). Written as DNA, the CDR3 is TGTGCCAGTAGTATTGTGGCTAGCGGGAGGGAGGGGACAGATACGCAGTATTTT. Residues: CASSIVASGREGTDTQYF.

The chain has TRBV10-3 and TRBJ2-5; the match to TRBD2 covers 7 bases. V shed 7 bases and J 3 bases; nucleotides not matched to a gene: 8. Looked up from germline, CDR1 is ENHRY and CDR2 is SYGVKD. CDR3 length equals 14 residues. The CDR3 DNA follows: TGTGCCATCAATTCCGCGGGAGCGGAAGAGACCCAGTACTTC. This gives the protein CAINSAGAEETQYF.

The chain couples TRBV19 to TRBJ2-7, with 10 positions matching TRBD1. V lost 6 bases, J lost 3 bases, and 8 bases stayed unmatched. The CDR3 is 15 amino acids. From germline, CDR1 is LNHDA and CDR2 SQIVND (reference sequence). The chain's CDR3 is CASRGPGTGVYEQYF. As DNA, the CDR3 is TGTGCCAGTAGAGGACCCGGGACAGGGGTCTACGAGCAGTACTTC.

The genes are TRBV19 and TRBJ1-2; D may be TRBD1 (5 bases). This CDR3 region has 14 residues. V lost 9 bases and J 6 bases, leaving 20 bases between the germline ends. Per the germline V gene, CDR1 is LNHDA and CDR2 is SQIVND (reference sequence). The DNA of the CDR3 is TGTGCCAGAACCAAGGGTCAGGGTGGCGATGGCTACACCTTC. Translating gives CARTKGQGGDGYTF.

With regard to this clone: A junction boundary mismatches the germline segment, possibly from a read error. The rearrangement uses TRBV7-9 and TRBJ2-7; perhaps TRBD1 as D (5 bases). The germline CDR1 and CDR2 sequences are SEHNR and FQNEAQ (reference sequence). This CDR3 spans 14 amino acids. CDR3 sequence (DNA): TGTGCCAGCAGCTTGCCGACCCCCGACAGCCGCCCAATGTTC. This gives the protein CASSLPTPDSRPMF.

This chain joins TRBV18 and TRBJ2-1; D is ambiguous. The CDR3 extends over 13 amino acids. Trimming shortened V by 3 bases and J by 0 bases, and 3 bases separated the two germline ends. Germline lookup yields CDR1 KGHSH and CDR2 LQKENI. The CDR3 DNA is TGTGCCAGCTCACCTCTCTCCTACAATGAGCAGTTCTTC. It specifies CASSPLSYNEQFF.

The chain links TRBV2 to TRBJ2-7, with D perhaps matching TRBD1 (5 bases). The CDR3 has 15 amino acids. The V end was cut by 1 base, the J end by 1 base, with 11 bases between. The germline CDR1 and CDR2 sequences are SNHLY and FYNNEI. DNA for the CDR3: TGTGCCAGCAGTGAAGGCCAGGGCCGGTCCTACGAGCAGTACTTC. Protein sequence: CASSEGQGRSYEQYF.

The V call is TRBV7-2, the J call TRBJ2-1; 10 bases are shared with TRBD2. Germline CDR1 reads SGHTA; CDR2 reads FQGNSA. The V gene end was trimmed by 5 bases and the J gene end by 2 bases; junction bases not matched to a gene: 6. This CDR3 has 16 amino acids. In DNA form, the CDR3 reads TGTGCCAGCAGCCCCATAGCGGGAGGCACCTACAATGAGCAGTTCTTC. Translated, it gives CASSPIAGGTYNEQFF.

V usage is TRBV18 and J usage is TRBJ2-2, with a weak D call TRBD1 (6 bases). V was clipped by 6 bases and J by 1 base, with 12 bases between them. CDR1 is KGHSH and CDR2 is LQKENI in the germline V gene. The CDR3 extends over 15 amino acids. Here the CDR3 reads CASSAGTMNTGELFF. CDR3 sequence (DNA): TGTGCCAGCTCGGCCGGGACAATGAACACCGGGGAGCTGTTTTTT.

The genes are TRBV3-1 (or the pseudogene TRBV3-2) and TRBJ1-1; TRBD1 matches 8 bases. With 3 bases clipped from V and 1 base from J, the junction kept 1 base outside the gene matches. The CDR3 has 14 residues. The germline V gene encodes CDR1 LGHDT and CDR2 YNNKEL (reference sequence). In nucleotides, the CDR3 is TGTGCCAGCAGCCAGGGACAGGAGAACACTGAAGCTTTCTTT. Its translation: CASSQGQENTEAFF.

The chain carries TRBV5-1 and TRBJ1-2; tentative D call: TRBD1 (6 bases). The CDR3 extends over 14 amino acids. CDR1 and CDR2 (germline): SGHRS, YFSETQ. Trimming cost V 0 bases and J 7 bases, with 13 bases left between them. The CDR3 DNA is TGCGCCAGCAGCTTGGACAGGGCGGCGCGTGGCTACACCTTC. Translated, it gives CASSLDRAARGYTF.

CDR3 sequence reads: CASRGATGSYEQYF. The CDR3, as DNA: TGTGCCAGCAGGGGAGCGACAGGCTCCTACGAGCAGTACTTC. This rearrangement joins TRBV6-5 to TRBJ2-7, with D tentatively TRBD1 (6 bases). From germline, CDR1 is MNHEY and CDR2 SVGAGI. V lost 6 bases and J lost 0, with 12 bases in between. The CDR3 runs 14 residues.

The V and J genes are TRBV28 and TRBJ1-5; 7 positions match TRBD1. The junction had 9 bases not matched to a gene; V was cut back by 11 bases and J by 5 bases. Germline CDR1 is MDHEN and CDR2 is SYDVKM. The CDR3 loop spans 13 amino acids. CDR3 amino acids: CAGQRGLDQPQHF. In DNA form, the CDR3 reads TGTGCCGGCCAGAGGGGGCTAGATCAGCCCCAGCATTTT.

This clone has a handful of counts. This chain joins TRBV29-1 and TRBJ2-2; 8 bases map to TRBD2. CDR3 size: 14 residues. Per the germline V gene, CDR1 is SQVTM and CDR2 is ANQGSEA. Trimming cost V 6 bases and J 1 base; bases outside gene matches: 4. The CDR3 region is CSVAAGENTGELFF. CDR3 bases: TGCAGCGTCGCAGCGGGAGAGAACACCGGGGAGCTGTTTTTT.

The CDR3 DNA is TGTGCTAGTGGCTCCGGGACAGGGGCTGGCTACACCTTC. It is translated as CASGSGTGAGYTF. The chain has TRBV12-5 and TRBJ1-2; 10 nucleotides line up with TRBD1. V was pared by 6 bases and J by 7 bases, with 5 bases of the junction left unmatched. Germline V CDR1 and CDR2: LGHNT, FRNRAP. This CDR3 contains 13 residues.

The rearrangement links TRBV24-1 to TRBJ2-3, with D possibly matching TRBD1 (6 bases). V lost 0 bases and J lost 2, with 23 bases in between. Germline V gene sequence: CDR1 KGHDR, CDR2 SFDVKD. This CDR3 comprises 20 residues. The CDR3 DNA reads as TGTGCCACCAGTGATTTGCAACCCAGGGACAACAAGGTCTTCACAGATACGCAGTATTTT. It specifies CATSDLQPRDNKVFTDTQYF.

The chain recombines TRBV10-3 with TRBJ2-7; 9 bases line up with TRBD2. In germline, CDR1 is ENHRY, CDR2 SYGVKD. CDR3 size: 16 residues. V was pared by 6 bases and J by 4 bases, with 13 bases of the junction left unmatched. The CDR3 coding sequence is TGTGCCATCAGATCAGCGGGAGGCCCCCAAGTTTACGAGCAGTACTTC. Amino acids: CAIRSAGGPQVYEQYF.

Here the CDR3 reads CASSPPGQGASLNTGELFF. The CDR3 bases are TGTGCCAGCTCACCCCCGGGACAGGGGGCCTCTCTAAACACCGGGGAGCTGTTTTTT. The genes are TRBV18 and TRBJ2-2, with 12 bases that match TRBD1. V lost 3 bases, J lost 2 bases, and 10 bases stayed unmatched. Germline loops: CDR1 KGHSH, CDR2 LQKENI. The CDR3 extends over 19 amino acids.

The chain is built from TRBV7-9 and TRBJ2-5; 7 bases are a match to TRBD2. The V segment lost 5 bases and the J segment 4 bases; nucleotides outside the gene matches: 7. CDR3 length equals 14 residues. CDR1 and CDR2 from the germline V gene are SEHNR and FQNEAQ (reference sequence). The CDR3 sequence: CASSPLGGIETQYF. The CDR3 DNA sequence: TGTGCCAGCAGCCCCCTCGGGGGGATAGAGACCCAGTACTTC.

This sequence joins TRBV5-4 and TRBJ1-3, with D possibly TRBD1 on 5 matching bases. This CDR3 region has 12 residues. Trimming removed 4 bases from V and 8 bases from J, with 10 bases in between. Germline values: CDR1 SGHNT, CDR2 YYREEE (reference sequence). CDR3 region: CASSKSRDTIYF. CDR3 sequence (DNA): TGTGCCAGCAGCAAGAGCAGGGACACCATATATTTT.

The V gene is TRBV7-2, the J gene TRBJ1-5; D perhaps matches TRBD1 (6 bases). The CDR3 has 14 residues. The ends were cut back, 2 bases at V and 3 bases at J, with 8 bases in the middle. Germline V gives CDR1 SGHTA, CDR2 FQGNSA. The CDR3 here is CASSLYRDNQPQHF. CDR3 sequence (DNA): TGTGCCAGCAGCTTATACAGGGACAATCAGCCCCAGCATTTT.

This chain joins TRBV3-1 (or the pseudogene TRBV3-2) and TRBJ2-2; no clear D. Germline loops: CDR1 LGHDT, CDR2 YNNKEL (reference sequence). The CDR3 runs to 13 residues. V lost 1 base and J lost 7, with 7 bases in between. CDR3 nucleotide sequence: TGTGCCAGCAGCCAAGTAGTGAGCGGGGAGCTGTTTTTT. This sequence encodes CASSQVVSGELFF.

This clone appeared once. V usage is TRBV7-9 and J usage is TRBJ2-1; 8 bases align to TRBD1. CDR1 and CDR2 (germline): SEHNR, FQNEAQ (reference sequence). V trimming: 5 bases; J trimming: 0 bases; junction bases outside the gene matches: 6. This CDR3 spans 16 amino acids. As DNA, the CDR3 is TGTGCCAGCAGCGGGACAGGTGATTACTCCTACAATGAGCAGTTCTTC. Amino acids: CASSGTGDYSYNEQFF.

The DNA of the CDR3 is TGTGCCAGCAGTCGGGATCCCAAGAACTACAATGAGCAGTTCTTC. Encoded protein: CASSRDPKNYNEQFF. The V call is TRBV5-4, the J call TRBJ2-1; tentative D call: TRBD2 (5 bases). CDR1 and CDR2 (germline): SGHNT, YYREEE (reference sequence). CDR3 size: 15 residues. V dropped 5 bases and J dropped 3 bases, with 15 bases sitting between them.